The 24 T cell receptor beta chains reported below all come from one sample, sequenced in a study of blood T cell repertoires in COVID-19 (dated by TCRdb to about 2020). Library preparation employed the immunoSEQ multiplex PCR assay. The clones in this table, taken by TCRdb from immuneACCESS, are in-frame only. Not every clone is retained; where verified, under half of the shortfall comes from an unresolved V gene, and the cause of the rest is unknown. Within this sample are some 150,000 clones, with 80% of them counted one time only. Over 10% of the sample is taken by the ten largest. Sequencing was done on a sample of peripheral blood. Receptors originate from a man between 60 and 75 years old with active or convalescent COVID-19.

The chain couples TRBV19 to TRBJ1-1; D is unresolved. CDR1 and CDR2 (germline): LNHDA, SQIVND (reference sequence). The CDR3 consists of 13 residues. Trimming left V 1 base short and J 1 base short, with 4 bases between. The CDR3 sequence is CASSIARNTEAFF. The CDR3 DNA follows: TGTGCCAGTAGTATAGCCAGGAACACTGAAGCTTTCTTT.

V usage is TRBV27 and J usage is TRBJ1-4, with TRBD1 matching 7 bases. CDR1 and CDR2 from the germline V gene are MNHEY and SMNVEV (reference sequence). This CDR3 comprises 15 residues. V shed 6 bases and J 3 bases; nucleotides not matched to a gene: 7. The CDR3 sequence is CASSRKGTANEKLFF. In DNA, the CDR3 is TGTGCCAGCAGCCGCAAAGGGACAGCTAATGAAAAACTGTTTTTT.

The rearrangement links TRBV18 to TRBJ1-1; a possible D gene is TRBD1 (6 bases). From germline, CDR1 is KGHSH and CDR2 LQKENI. V gave up 6 bases and J gave up 0 bases, with 8 bases separating them. The CDR3 loop spans 13 amino acids. CDR3 region: CASSGTLNTEAFF. Here the CDR3 DNA reads TGTGCCAGCTCTGGGACATTGAACACTGAAGCTTTCTTT.

The chain recombines TRBV9 with TRBJ1-3; D is undetermined. The CDR3 length is 17 residues. In germline, CDR1 is SGDLS, CDR2 YYNGEE. With 2 bases removed from V and 0 bases from J, the gap between germline ends came to 15 bases. As DNA, the CDR3 is TGTGCCAGCAGCGTTGGAGGCGCGGCTCCCTCTGGAAACACCATATATTTT. Protein sequence: CASSVGGAAPSGNTIYF. The full variable domain, completed using reference TRBV9 and TRBJ1-3, is DSGVTQTPKHLITATGQRVTLRCSPRSGDLSVYWYQQSLDQGLQFLIQYYNGEERAKGNILERFSAQQFPDLHSELNLSSLELGDSALYFCASSVGGAAPSGNTIYFGEGSWLTVV.

This chain uses TRBV19 with TRBJ2-5, with TRBD2 matching over 8 bases. After removal of 9 bases from V and 4 bases from J, the junction contained 7 bases not matched to a gene. The CDR3 spans 13 residues. Germline V CDR1 and CDR2: LNHDA, SQIVND (reference sequence). The CDR3 sequence: CASEREKGETQYF. The CDR3 DNA reads TGTGCCAGCGAGCGGGAGAAGGGAGAGACCCAGTACTTC.

J is TRBJ2-1 and V is TRBV6-5; 9 bases fit TRBD1. V was clipped by 6 bases and J by 7 bases; unmatched bases: 7. The germline CDR1 and CDR2 sequences are MNHEY and SVGAGI. This CDR3 comprises 14 residues. In nucleotides, the CDR3 is TGTGCCAGCAGAAAGGGACAGGGTCAAAATGAGCAGTTCTTC. Its protein is CASRKGQGQNEQFF.

The chain has TRBV25-1 and TRBJ2-1; 13 bases match TRBD2. CDR1 and CDR2 (germline): MGHDK, SYGVNS. The CDR3 covers 15 residues. V lost 5 bases to trimming and J lost 9 bases; unmatched junction nucleotides: 7. CDR3 nucleotides: TGTGCCAGCAGTTATAGGGGACTAGCGGGAAGTGAGCAGTTCTTC. Its protein is CASSYRGLAGSEQFF. Filled out from reference TRBV25-1 and TRBJ2-1, the complete variable domain reads EADIYQTPRYLVIGTGKKITLECSQTMGHDKMYWYQQDPGMELHLIHYSYGVNSTEKGDLSSESTVSRIRTEHFPLTLESARPSHTSQYLCASSYRGLAGSEQFFGPGTRLTVL.

The gene calls are TRBV3-1 (or the pseudogene TRBV3-2) and TRBJ1-4; D remains ambiguous. CDR1 and CDR2 from the germline V gene are LGHDT and YNNKEL (reference sequence). CDR3 length: 14 amino acids. The V and J ends lost 6 bases and 7 bases respectively, with 15 bases between them. CDR3 sequence (DNA): TGTGCCAGCAGTCAGTGGCTTCGGGGTGAAAAACTGTTTTTT. Translated: CASSQWLRGEKLFF.

A word on this clone: Compared with germline, one end of the junction differs, possibly owing to a read error. This sequence joins TRBV7-3 and TRBJ2-5, with a weak D call TRBD1 (6 bases). The CDR3 sequence is 15 residues long. Germline CDR1 is SGHTA and CDR2 is FQGTGA. DNA of the CDR3: TGTGCCAGCAGCCTAACCGGGACATACCAAGAGACCCAGTACTTC. Its translation is CASSLTGTYQETQYF.

This chain uses TRBV27 with TRBJ2-2, with D possibly being TRBD1 (6 bases). This CDR3 comprises 15 residues. V lost 2 bases to trimming and J lost 6 bases, with 13 bases between them. Per the germline V gene, CDR1 is MNHEY and CDR2 is SMNVEV (reference sequence). The CDR3 here is CASSLQGRWAGELFF. CDR3 nucleotides: TGTGCCAGCAGTTTACAGGGGCGGTGGGCCGGGGAGCTGTTTTTT.

This rearrangement joins TRBV21-1 to TRBJ2-5; TRBD1, the D gene given by the table, was not confirmed from the DNA. TRBV21-1 is a pseudogene locus. The CDR3 is made up of 16 amino acids. The CDR3 loop reads CASITKGTGGMETQYF. CDR3 nucleotide sequence: TGTGCCAGCATCACCAAGGGGACAGGGGGAATGGAGACCCAGTACTTC.

The chain combines TRBV28 with TRBJ1-3; weak D call: TRBD1 (5 bases). CDR1 MDHEN and CDR2 SYDVKM come from the germline V gene. The V end was cut by 10 bases, the J end by 0 bases, with 19 bases between. The CDR3 loop spans 16 amino acids. The CDR3 nucleotides read TGTGCCACCAAGATGGGGACTAAAAGCTCTGGAAACACCATATATTTT. Translation: CATKMGTKSSGNTIYF.

V is TRBV11-3 and J is TRBJ2-7; 7 nucleotides align to TRBD1. From germline, CDR1 is SGHNT and CDR2 YENEEA. CDR3 size: 11 residues. V lost 5 bases to trimming and J lost 6 bases; unmatched junction nucleotides: 1. CDR3 nucleotide sequence: TGTGCCAGCAGCCAGGGGGTCGAGCAGTACTTC. This encodes CASSQGVEQYF.

Only one count was recorded for this clone. The chain has TRBV7-2 and TRBJ2-5; TRBD2 matches 13 bases. CDR1 and CDR2 (germline): SGHTA, FQGNSA. Trimming at V came to 4 bases and at J to 5 bases, leaving 7 bases not matched to a gene. CDR3 length: 16 residues. The CDR3 coding sequence is TGTGCCAGCAGCTACCCATTGACTAGCGGGAGGGAGACCCAGTACTTC. As protein: CASSYPLTSGRETQYF. The whole variable domain, remainder taken from reference TRBV7-2 and TRBJ2-5, is GAGVSQSPSNKVTEKGKDVELRCDPISGHTALYWYRQSLGQGLEFLIYFQGNSAPDKSGLPSDRFSAERTGGSVSTLTIQRTQQEDSAVYLCASSYPLTSGRETQYFGPGTRLLVL.

The chain uses TRBV25-1 and TRBJ2-1; no firm D call. The V gene's germline CDR1 is MGHDK and CDR2 SYGVNS. The CDR3 is 12 residues long. Trimming cost V 5 bases and J 8 bases, with 10 bases left between them. Here the CDR3 reads CASSFSGDEQFF. In nucleotides, the CDR3 is TGTGCCAGCAGTTTCTCGGGTGATGAGCAGTTCTTC. The full variable domain, in which reference TRBV25-1 and TRBJ2-1 provide the parts outside the CDR3, is EADIYQTPRYLVIGTGKKITLECSQTMGHDKMYWYQQDPGMELHLIHYSYGVNSTEKGDLSSESTVSRIRTEHFPLTLESARPSHTSQYLCASSFSGDEQFFGPGTRLTVL.

This clone has a single count. V usage is TRBV2 and J usage is TRBJ1-2, with D maybe TRBD1 (5 bases). Trimming cost V 6 bases and J 7 bases, with 15 bases left between them. CDR1 and CDR2 (germline): SNHLY, FYNNEI. CDR3 length: 13 amino acids. The CDR3 here is CASSRQLLGGYTF. The CDR3, as DNA: TGTGCCAGCAGCCGACAGCTTTTGGGTGGCTACACCTTC.

In this sample, this clone turned up many times. The CDR3 reads CASRDGQGATNEKLFF. The CDR3 nucleotides read TGCGCCAGCAGGGACGGACAGGGGGCAACTAATGAAAAACTGTTTTTT. The chain employs TRBV5-1 and TRBJ1-4, with TRBD1 matching over 10 bases. This CDR3 contains 16 residues. Germline values: CDR1 SGHRS, CDR2 YFSETQ. The junction had 4 bases not matched to a gene; V was cut back by 5 bases and J by 0 bases.

This sequence joins TRBV19 and TRBJ2-5; D might be TRBD2 (8 bases). Trimming left V 3 bases short and J 5 bases short, with 22 bases between. The CDR3 is 17 amino acids. Germline values: CDR1 LNHDA, CDR2 SQIVND (reference sequence). For the CDR3, the DNA is TGTGCCAGTAGTATCGGGTCGGGAGGGGGCGAGATGGAGACCCAGTACTTC. Residues: CASSIGSGGGEMETQYF.

J is TRBJ1-6 and V is TRBV7-8; D is unclear. This CDR3 is built from 13 residues. Trimming removed 1 base from V and 12 bases from J, with 10 bases in between. Germline values: CDR1 SGHVS, CDR2 FQNEAQ. Here the CDR3 DNA reads TGTGCCAGCAGCTTAGGGGCGGGCGGACCCCTCCACTTT. Amino acid sequence: CASSLGAGGPLHF.

A single count supports this clone. This sequence joins TRBV7-8 and TRBJ1-1; no definite D call. Trimming left V 3 bases short and J 3 bases short, with 8 bases between. The CDR3 covers 13 residues. CDR1 and CDR2 (germline): SGHVS, FQNEAQ. The CDR3, as DNA: TGTGCCAGCAGCTTGAATCAGTACACTGAAGCTTTCTTT. As protein: CASSLNQYTEAFF.

CDR3 coding DNA: TGTGCCAGCAGCAAAGCAGGCGGGAGGGCCTTCGATGAGCAGTTCTTC. Its protein product is CASSKAGGRAFDEQFF. V and J are TRBV21-1 and TRBJ2-1; the D call of TRBD2 is as the table states it, not checked on the DNA. TRBV21-1 has pseudogene status. The length of the CDR3 is 16 residues.

The rearrangement links TRBV7-3 to TRBJ2-1; the match to TRBD2 covers 9 bases. Per germline, CDR1 SGHTA and CDR2 FQGTGA. With 5 bases clipped from V and 7 bases from J, the junction kept 12 bases outside the gene matches. This CDR3 has 16 residues. The DNA of the CDR3 is TGTGCCAGCAGCGCTACCGGGGCGGGAGGGGTAAATGAGCAGTTCTTC. Translation gives CASSATGAGGVNEQFF. Complete variable domain (other parts from reference TRBV7-3 and TRBJ2-1): GAGVSQTPSNKVTEKGKYVELRCDPISGHTALYWYRQSLGQGPEFLIYFQGTGAADDSGLPNDRFFAVRPEGSVSTLKIQRTERGDSAVYLCASSATGAGGVNEQFFGPGTRLTVL.

The CDR3 DNA reads as TGTGCCAGCAGCTTAAGGGGACTAGCGGGACTAGAGACCCAGTACTTC. It translates to CASSLRGLAGLETQYF. The rearrangement joins TRBV7-3 to TRBJ2-5; 13 bases fit TRBD2. The germline CDR1 and CDR2 sequences are SGHTA and FQGTGA. The CDR3 length is 16 residues. Trimming cost V 1 base and J 4 bases; bases outside gene matches: 3.

The genes are TRBV9 and TRBJ2-3; D may be TRBD2 (6 bases). Trimming pared 4 bases from V and 0 bases from J, leaving 12 bases between. Germline V gene sequence: CDR1 SGDLS, CDR2 YYNGEE. The CDR3 totals 15 residues. CDR3 coding DNA: TGTGCCAGCAGCCCGACCGCGGGAAGCACAGATACGCAGTATTTT. It yields the protein CASSPTAGSTDTQYF.